A selection of T cell receptor beta chains follows, all from one sample in a study of CD4 T cells in relation to SARS-CoV-2 and coronaviruses. Repertoires were generated with immunoSEQ multiplex PCR, while TCRdb's copy carries only in-frame clones and drops some. The sample records roughly 10,000 clones, 70% to 80% being singletons. These receptors' targets are unknown. Sample: CD4+ T cells from PBMCs, cultured in vitro. Source of these receptors: a human donor in good health. CDR3s include the opening cysteine and the closing phenylalanine or tryptophan. Fields, in order: clone size, D gene, V gene, J gene, CDR3 DNA, CDR3 protein. The D gene is left open where the match is weak. Some rows have no size entry. The others give once, few or many, or a class for an expanded clone.

size: NA; D: TRBD1; V: TRBV11-2; J: TRBJ1-2; DNA: TGTGCCAGCAGCTCTCCGGGACAGGGGAACTATGGCTACACCTTC; CDR3: CASSSPGQGNYGYTF
size: NA; D: NA; V: TRBV19; J: TRBJ2-3; DNA: TGTGCCAGTAGTACAACAGGGACAGATACGCAGTATTTT; CDR3: CASSTTGTDTQYF
size: NA; D: NA; V: TRBV18; J: TRBJ1-1; DNA: TGTGCCAGCATGGGGGGCCACACTGAAGCTTTCTTT; CDR3: CASMGGHTEAFF
size: NA; D: NA; V: TRBV2; J: TRBJ1-4; DNA: TGTGCCAGCAGGCAGGTCTTAAAGGAAAAACTGTTTTTT; CDR3: CASRQVLKEKLFF
size: NA; D: NA; V: TRBV2; J: TRBJ2-7; DNA: TGTGCCAGCTCCCAGGGGAGTGGGGAGCAGTACTTC; CDR3: CASSQGSGEQYF
size: NA; D: TRBD1; V: TRBV4-3; J: TRBJ1-6; DNA: TGCGCCAGCAGCAGGGACAGGGGTAATTCACCCCTCCACTTT; CDR3: CASSRDRGNSPLHF
size: NA; D: NA; V: TRBV9; J: TRBJ2-1; DNA: TGTGCCAGCAGCCCCCGGACAGTGGGGAATGAGCAGTTCTTC; CDR3: CASSPRTVGNEQFF
size: NA; D: NA; V: TRBV6-5; J: TRBJ2-1; DNA: TGTGCCAGCACTCGGGGGCCAAACAATGAGCAGTTCTTC; CDR3: CASTRGPNNEQFF
size: NA; D: NA; V: TRBV22-1; J: TRBJ2-1; DNA: TGTCCTGGGAGCATCCCGACAGGGAGGGGGGACAATGAGCAGTTCTTC; CDR3: CPGSIPTGRGDNEQFF
size: few; D: TRBD2; V: TRBV4-1; J: TRBJ2-5; DNA: TGCGCCAGCAGCCTACTAGCGTCGGAGACCCAGTACTTC; CDR3: CASSLLASETQYF
size: NA; D: NA; V: TRBV7-2; J: TRBJ1-4; DNA: TGTGCCAGCAGCTCGGAGGGAGGGGGTTGGGAAAAACTGTTTTTT; CDR3: CASSSEGGGWEKLFF
size: NA; D: TRBD1; V: TRBV4-1; J: TRBJ2-7; DNA: TGCGCCAGCAGCCAGCCGGGACAGGGCACCTACGAGCAGTACTTC; CDR3: CASSQPGQGTYEQYF
size: few; D: TRBD1; V: TRBV5-1; J: TRBJ2-1; DNA: TGCGCCAGCAGCGCCCGGGACAGCCCCAATGAGCAGTTCTTC; CDR3: CASSARDSPNEQFF
size: NA; D: NA; V: TRBV6-5; J: TRBJ2-2; DNA: TGTGCCAGCACAGGGACCTCAACCGGGGAGCTGTTTTTT; CDR3: CASTGTSTGELFF